Listed here are 28 T cell receptor beta chains from one sample, sequenced in a study of blood T cells in healthy people across ages. Next came a second PCR, run for roughly 6 to 11 cycles, which used a sample-barcoded 5' primer along with a J-beta primer mix. Each CDR3 protein gets one entry after TCRdb re-called the 5' RACE reads with MiXCR. The sample records 700,000 to 850,000 distinct CDR3 sequences, approximately 55% being singletons. Sequencing was done on a sample of blood. The receptors shown here come from an elderly man in good health.

The sample holds a few counts of this clonotype. The chain combines TRBV2 with TRBJ2-6, with 7 bases identical to TRBD1. This CDR3 is built from 18 residues. With V trimmed by 6 bases and J by 0 bases, 11 bases remained unmatched. The germline gives CDR1 SNHLY, CDR2 FYNNEI. The CDR3 DNA sequence: TGTGCCAGCAGAATCCGGGACAGAAGTCGCTCTGGGGCCAACGTCCTGACTTTC. Translating gives CASRIRDRSRSGANVLTF.

V is TRBV12-3 or TRBV12-4 and J is TRBJ2-7; unclear D gene. CDR3 length: 12 residues. V gave up 2 bases and J gave up 6 bases, with 8 bases separating them. The CDR3 DNA reads TGTGCCAGCAGTTTAACGAAGGGCGAGCAGTACTTC. Residues: CASSLTKGEQYF.

The rearrangement links TRBV4-2 to TRBJ1-2; D may be TRBD1 (5 bases). This CDR3 region has 17 residues. V dropped 0 bases and J dropped 4 bases, with 18 bases sitting between them. Germline V CDR1 and CDR2: LGHNA, YNFKEQ. The CDR3 is CASSQDATAEPFYGYTF. DNA of the CDR3: TGTGCCAGCAGCCAAGATGCGACAGCAGAACCCTTCTATGGCTACACCTTC.

This clonotype was found many times. The chain is built from TRBV25-1 and TRBJ2-7; 7 bases agree with TRBD1. CDR1 is MGHDK and CDR2 is SYGVNS in the germline V gene. J gave up 4 bases and V 5 bases, and 2 bases lay outside the gene matches. The CDR3 runs to 12 residues. CDR3 region: CASSRQGYEQYF. In DNA, the CDR3 is TGTGCCAGCAGTAGACAGGGTTACGAGCAGTACTTC.

This clonotype was recorded once. This rearrangement joins TRBV5-1 to TRBJ2-1; 10 bases are shared with TRBD2. TRBJ2-7 explains the end of the DNA better; the J call may be wrong. CDR1 SGHRS and CDR2 YFSETQ come from the germline V gene. The CDR3 is 16 residues long. The CDR3 region has the DNA TGCGCCAGCAGCTTGGGGCTAGCGGGAGCAGGTAATGAGCAGTACTTC. Translated: CASSLGLAGAGNEQYF.

The chain is built from TRBV13 and TRBJ2-1; D remains ambiguous. The CDR3 loop spans 14 amino acids. The V gene's germline CDR1 is PRHDT and CDR2 FYEKMQ (reference sequence). This CDR3 is CAPAHSPIGNEQFF. In nucleotides, the CDR3 is TGTGCTCCAGCCCATAGCCCCATCGGCAATGAGCAGTTCTTC.

The rearrangement links TRBV2 to TRBJ2-1, with 9 nucleotides matching TRBD1. CDR1 and CDR2 from the germline V gene are SNHLY and FYNNEI. The CDR3 contains 15 residues. V dropped 6 bases and J dropped 4; count of bases not matched to a gene: 7. The CDR3 DNA reads as TGTGCCAGCAGGAGGACAGGGGCAGGGTACAATGAGCAGTTCTTC. Residues: CASRRTGAGYNEQFF.

The CDR3 DNA follows: TGTGCCAGCAGTTACACCACTAGCGGGAGGGCCTATGAGCAGTTCTTC. Translation gives CASSYTTSGRAYEQFF. The chain uses TRBV6-5 and TRBJ2-1; TRBD2 matches at 13 bases. V was pared by 2 bases and J by 8 bases, with 6 bases of the junction left unmatched. Germline CDR1 MNHEY, CDR2 SVGAGI. This CDR3 spans 16 amino acids.

This chain links TRBV20-1 with TRBJ1-1; D is unclear. Germline values: CDR1 DFQATT, CDR2 SNEGSKA (reference sequence). The CDR3 runs 11 residues. V was pared by 7 bases and J by 1 base, with 7 bases between. The CDR3 loop reads CSGKQNTEAFF. DNA for the CDR3: TGCAGTGGGAAACAGAACACTGAAGCTTTCTTT.

CDR3 DNA: TGTGCCAGCAGTTGGGACACGGGCTACACCTTC. It translates to CASSWDTGYTF. The chain employs TRBV6-6 and TRBJ1-2; TRBD1 might be the D (6 bases). The CDR3 has 11 amino acids. V gave up 4 bases and J gave up 8 bases, with 8 bases separating them. Germline loops: CDR1 MNHNY, CDR2 SVGAGI (reference sequence).

The V gene is TRBV20-1, the J gene TRBJ2-1; no clear D gene. CDR1 and CDR2 (germline): DFQATT, SNEGSKA (reference sequence). Trimming stripped 3 bases from V and 6 bases from J, with 12 bases between. The CDR3 contains 13 residues. The CDR3 DNA is TGCAGTGCTAGGCTCATAATAGGCAATGAGCAGTTCTTC. Translation gives CSARLIIGNEQFF.

CDR3 residues: CASKFISPIRGNTEAFF. CDR3 coding DNA: TGTGCCAGCAAATTTATCTCCCCAATAAGGGGGAACACTGAAGCTTTCTTT. The genes are TRBV21-1 and TRBJ1-1; TRBD1 reflects the table's D call only, with no check against the DNA. TRBV21-1 is flagged as a pseudogene. This CDR3 contains 17 residues.

In its sample, this clonotype was seen once. The chain carries TRBV3-1 and TRBJ2-5, with D possibly TRBD1 on 5 matching bases. CDR1 and CDR2 (germline): LGHDT, YNNKEL (reference sequence). Trimming cost V 4 bases and J 4 bases, with 16 bases left between them. The CDR3 has 15 residues. The CDR3: CASSPRVGDGETQYF. In DNA, the CDR3 is TGTGCCAGCAGCCCACGGGTAGGGGATGGAGAGACCCAGTACTTC.

The sample holds a few counts of this clonotype. This chain connects TRBV5-1 to TRBJ2-3, with D perhaps matching TRBD1 (6 bases). This CDR3 comprises 16 residues. The germline V gene encodes CDR1 SGHRS and CDR2 YFSETQ. Trimming stripped 2 bases from V and 4 bases from J, with 17 bases between. CDR3 loop: CASSFVTGIQPDTQYF. The CDR3 DNA is TGCGCCAGCAGCTTCGTAACAGGGATACAACCAGATACGCAGTATTTT.

This chain uses TRBV6-5 with TRBJ1-2; D is perhaps TRBD1 (5 bases). Germline V lookup: CDR1 MNHEY, CDR2 SVGAGI. Deletions cut 1 base from V and 3 bases from J, with 12 bases between. CDR3 length: 15 residues. This CDR3 is CASSYWGRGDYGYTF. The CDR3 DNA reads as TGTGCCAGCAGTTACTGGGGCCGAGGGGACTATGGCTACACCTTC.

The V call is TRBV11-3, the J call TRBJ2-3; 9 bases match TRBD1. The CDR3 consists of 15 residues. The junction had 5 bases not matched to a gene; V was cut back by 2 bases and J by 5 bases. Germline-derived CDR1 and CDR2 are SGHNT and YENEEA. DNA of the CDR3: TGTGCCAGCAGCTTACGGACAGGGGAACAAGATACGCAGTATTTT. It encodes CASSLRTGEQDTQYF.

This clonotype was recorded a few times. The rearrangement uses TRBV6-6 and TRBJ2-6; D gene unclear. The CDR3 covers 15 residues. Germline V gene sequence: CDR1 MNHNY, CDR2 SVGAGI (reference sequence). V dropped 3 bases and J dropped 1 base, with 7 bases sitting between them. The CDR3 DNA follows: TGTGCCAGCAGTTATGTAGGGTCTGGGGCCAACGTCCTGACTTTC. This sequence encodes CASSYVGSGANVLTF.

The chain combines TRBV5-1 with TRBJ1-2; no definite D call. The V end was cut by 2 bases, the J end by 4 bases, with 12 bases between. The CDR3 consists of 14 residues. Germline CDR1 reads SGHRS; CDR2 reads YFSETQ. In DNA form, the CDR3 reads TGCGCCAGCAGCTTAAATCCCCTGGGCTATGGCTACACCTTC. This gives the protein CASSLNPLGYGYTF.

This clonotype was seen only a few times. The gene calls are TRBV6-5 and TRBJ2-3; no firm D call. Germline V gene data show CDR1 as MNHEY and CDR2 as SVGAGI. The V end was cut by 5 bases, the J end by 1 base, with 13 bases between. The CDR3 runs to 15 residues. The CDR3 here is CASSPGLGGTDTQYF. For the CDR3, the DNA is TGTGCCAGCAGTCCAGGCCTTGGAGGCACAGATACGCAGTATTTT.

A word on this clonotype: The junction does not match germline at one end; this may be a read error. This chain connects TRBV29-1 to TRBJ2-5, with TRBD2 as a possible D gene (6 bases). Germline lookup yields CDR1 SQVTM and CDR2 ANQGSEA. This CDR3 spans 14 amino acids. CDR3 region: CCVVSRDRKETQYF. The CDR3, as DNA: TGCTGCGTTGTCTCGCGGGATAGAAAAGAGACCCAGTACTTC.

This clonotype has a handful of counts. This may be a read error, as it is one base from a much larger clone. This chain links TRBV29-1 with TRBJ2-1; 13 positions agree with TRBD2. The last part of the DNA fits TRBJ2-7 better; the J call may be wrong. Germline lookup yields CDR1 SQVTM and CDR2 ANQGSEA. This CDR3 has 17 amino acids. In DNA, the CDR3 is TGCAGCGTGGCTGGGACTAGCGGGACGAGCTCCTACAATGAGCAGTACTTC. The encoded protein is CSVAGTSGTSSYNEQYF.

This clonotype was counted between two and nine times. The rearrangement joins TRBV24-1 to TRBJ1-2; 9 nucleotides agree with TRBD1. V lost 2 bases to trimming and J lost 4 bases; unmatched junction nucleotides: 4. The CDR3 totals 15 residues. The germline gives CDR1 KGHDR, CDR2 SFDVKD. Written as DNA, the CDR3 is TGTGCCACCAGTGATTCAGGACAGGGGACCTATGGCTACACCTTC. Translated: CATSDSGQGTYGYTF.

This clonotype was detected only once. The chain uses TRBV20-1 and TRBJ1-5, with no clear D. Trimming left V 0 bases short and J 2 bases short, with 8 bases between. Germline CDR1 DFQATT, CDR2 SNEGSKA (reference sequence). The length of the CDR3 is 14 residues. The CDR3 DNA is TGCAGTGCTAGAGATCCCAATGGCAATCAGCCCCAGCATTTT. Its protein is CSARDPNGNQPQHF.

The V gene is TRBV14, the J gene TRBJ2-6, with D perhaps being TRBD1 or TRBD2 (5 bases each). Per the germline V gene, CDR1 is SGHDN and CDR2 is FVKESK. The CDR3 loop spans 18 amino acids. V lost 1 base, J lost 3 bases, and 16 bases lay in between. CDR3 amino acids: CASSQVWGKGSGANVLTF. CDR3 nucleotide sequence: TGTGCCAGCAGCCAAGTTTGGGGGAAAGGAAGTGGGGCCAACGTCCTGACTTTC.

The chain couples TRBV12-3 or TRBV12-4 to TRBJ1-2; D not certain. V lost 5 bases to trimming and J lost 4 bases, with 5 bases between them. The CDR3 consists of 11 residues. DNA for the CDR3: TGTGCCAGCAGTCAAGTCTATGGCTACACCTTC. Translation gives CASSQVYGYTF.

The CDR3 loop reads CASSQDKGFGETQYF. The DNA of the CDR3 is TGTGCCAGCTCACAGGATAAGGGGTTCGGAGAGACCCAGTACTTC. V and J are TRBV18 and TRBJ2-5; D possibly corresponds to TRBD1 (5 bases). V lost 4 bases to trimming and J lost 4 bases, with 16 bases between them. Germline-derived CDR1 and CDR2 are KGHSH and LQKENI. This CDR3 has 15 residues.

The V gene is TRBV10-1, the J gene TRBJ2-1, with D possibly matching TRBD2 (6 bases). Germline V gives CDR1 WNHNN, CDR2 SYGVQD (reference sequence). V lost 0 bases to trimming and J lost 6 bases, with 15 bases between them. CDR3 length: 16 amino acids. CDR3 residues: CASSESTGRTGNEQFF. The CDR3, as DNA: TGCGCCAGCAGTGAGTCTACCGGGAGAACCGGCAATGAGCAGTTCTTC.

The J gene is TRBJ2-7, the V gene TRBV5-1; 14 nucleotides line up with TRBD2. Germline V gene lookup returns CDR1 SGHRS and CDR2 YFSETQ. The CDR3 is made up of 16 amino acids. Trimming cost V 4 bases and J 4 bases; bases outside gene matches: 7. The CDR3 DNA reads as TGCGCCAGCAGCGCCGGGACTAGCGGGAGAGGATACGAGCAGTACTTC. Its translation: CASSAGTSGRGYEQYF.